What follows is one T cell receptor (beta chain) and its context. Its matching antigen is unknown. The sample belongs to a study of cytomegalovirus exposure and HLA in healthy donors. General study findings and limits: In a later analysis, compared with equally common non-associated chains, HLA-associated beta chains were more expanded. The authors judged a highly shared variant cluster likely a sequencing artifact. Apparent HLA restriction characterized most CMV-associated TCR beta chains in a later analysis.

The germline V and J ends were trimmed by 0 bases and 6 bases, with 12 bases remaining between them. Germline V gene sequence: CDR1 SGHRS, CDR2 YFSETQ. The CDR3 runs to 14 residues. Both 60 Vbeta primers and 13 Jbeta primers went into the PCR. Assay: immunoSEQ multiplex PCR; the TCRdb copy retains only in-frame clones and omits some. The sample has approximately 170,000 clones; roughly 79% are singletons. The chain recombines TRBV5-1 with TRBJ1-1, with D possibly TRBD1 on 5 matching bases. The origin of this receptor is a woman in her forties in good health and CMV-seronegative. Sequenced input: PBMCs. CDR3 sequence: CASSLGWGRPEAFF. The CDR3 DNA reads TGCGCCAGCAGCTTGGGTTGGGGGAGGCCTGAAGCTTTCTTT.